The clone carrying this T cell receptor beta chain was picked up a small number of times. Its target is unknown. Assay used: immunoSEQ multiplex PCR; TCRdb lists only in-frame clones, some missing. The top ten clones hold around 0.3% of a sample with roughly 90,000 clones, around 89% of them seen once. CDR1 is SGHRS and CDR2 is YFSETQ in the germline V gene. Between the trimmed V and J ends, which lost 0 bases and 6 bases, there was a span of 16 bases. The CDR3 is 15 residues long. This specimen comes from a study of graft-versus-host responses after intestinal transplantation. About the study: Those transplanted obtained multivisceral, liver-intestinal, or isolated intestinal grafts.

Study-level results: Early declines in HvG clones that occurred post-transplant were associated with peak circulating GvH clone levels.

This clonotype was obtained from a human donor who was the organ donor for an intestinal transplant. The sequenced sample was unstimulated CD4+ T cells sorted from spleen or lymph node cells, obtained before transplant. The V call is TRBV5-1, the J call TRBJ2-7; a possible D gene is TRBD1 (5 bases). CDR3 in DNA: TGCGCCAGCAGCTTGGTTGGGGCAGCTTGGGGCGAGCAGTACTTC. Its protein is CASSLVGAAWGEQYF.